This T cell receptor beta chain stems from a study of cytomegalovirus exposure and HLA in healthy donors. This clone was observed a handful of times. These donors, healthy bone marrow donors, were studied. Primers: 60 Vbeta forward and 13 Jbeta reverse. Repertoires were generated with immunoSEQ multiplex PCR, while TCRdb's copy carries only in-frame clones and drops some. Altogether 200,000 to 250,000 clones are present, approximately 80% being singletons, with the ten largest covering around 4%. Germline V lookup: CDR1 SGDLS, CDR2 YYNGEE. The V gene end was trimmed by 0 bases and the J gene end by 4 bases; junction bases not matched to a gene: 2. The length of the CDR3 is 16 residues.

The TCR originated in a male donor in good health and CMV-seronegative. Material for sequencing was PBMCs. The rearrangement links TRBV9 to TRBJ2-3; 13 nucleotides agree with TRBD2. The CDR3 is CASSVVLAGGADTQYF. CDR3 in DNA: TGTGCCAGCAGCGTAGTACTAGCGGGAGGGGCAGATACGCAGTATTTT.